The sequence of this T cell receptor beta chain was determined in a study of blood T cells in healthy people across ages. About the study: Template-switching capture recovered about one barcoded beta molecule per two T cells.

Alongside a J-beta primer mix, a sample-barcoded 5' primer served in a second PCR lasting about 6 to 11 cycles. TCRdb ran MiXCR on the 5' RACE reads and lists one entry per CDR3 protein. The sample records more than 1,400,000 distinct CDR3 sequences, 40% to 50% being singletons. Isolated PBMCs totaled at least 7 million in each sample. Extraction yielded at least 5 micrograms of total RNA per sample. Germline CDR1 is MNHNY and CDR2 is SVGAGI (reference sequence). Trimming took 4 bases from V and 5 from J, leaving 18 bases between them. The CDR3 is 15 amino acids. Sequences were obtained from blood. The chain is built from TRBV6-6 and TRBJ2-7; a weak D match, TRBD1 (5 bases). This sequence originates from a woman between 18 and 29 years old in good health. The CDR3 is CASSSPTQGTNEQYF. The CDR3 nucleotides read TGTGCCAGCAGTTCTCCAACTCAGGGAACCAACGAGCAGTACTTC.